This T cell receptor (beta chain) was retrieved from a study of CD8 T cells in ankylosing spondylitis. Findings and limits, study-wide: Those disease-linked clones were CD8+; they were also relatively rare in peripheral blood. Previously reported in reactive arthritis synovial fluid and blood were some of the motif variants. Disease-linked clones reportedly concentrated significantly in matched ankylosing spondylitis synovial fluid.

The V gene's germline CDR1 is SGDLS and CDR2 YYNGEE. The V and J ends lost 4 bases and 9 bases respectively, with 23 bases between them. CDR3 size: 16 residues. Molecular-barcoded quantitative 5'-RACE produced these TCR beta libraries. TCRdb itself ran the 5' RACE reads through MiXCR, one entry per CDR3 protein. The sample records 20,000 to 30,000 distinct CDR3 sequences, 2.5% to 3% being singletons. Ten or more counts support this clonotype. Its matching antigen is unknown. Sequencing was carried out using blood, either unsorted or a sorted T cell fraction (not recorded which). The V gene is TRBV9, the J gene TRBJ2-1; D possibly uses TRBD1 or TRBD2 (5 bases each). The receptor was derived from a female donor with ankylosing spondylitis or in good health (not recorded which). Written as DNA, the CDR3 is TGTGCCAGCAGCACGACCTCAGTGGGGGATCGGAGTGAGCAGTTCTTC. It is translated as CASSTTSVGDRSEQFF.